This T cell receptor beta chain was sequenced during a study of cytomegalovirus exposure and HLA in healthy donors. About this clone itself: The antigen is undetermined.

The PCR made use of 60 Vbeta and 13 Jbeta primers. In the original processing: In a later analysis, approximately 80 million unique TCR beta chains included roughly 11 million shared by two or more donors. Clones were read by immunoSEQ multiplex PCR, and TCRdb kept only the in-frame ones, dropping some. Clone size and the V and J calls come from that table; the DNA yielded D and trimming. Of about 130,000 clones listed, approximately 80% are singletons. CDR3 size: 12 residues. Trimming removed 3 bases at V and 2 bases at J, with 3 bases between. Germline V gene lookup returns CDR1 ENHRY and CDR2 SYGVKD. Study-level points and caveats: In a later analysis, TCR beta V- and J-gene trimming was associated with a missense DCLRE1C variant.

This chain connects TRBV10-3 to TRBJ2-3; D remains ambiguous. The sequence came from a woman in her forties in good health and CMV-seropositive. The sequenced sample was PBMCs. The CDR3 spells CAISDHTDTQYF. Here the CDR3 DNA reads TGTGCCATCAGTGACCACACAGATACGCAGTATTTT.